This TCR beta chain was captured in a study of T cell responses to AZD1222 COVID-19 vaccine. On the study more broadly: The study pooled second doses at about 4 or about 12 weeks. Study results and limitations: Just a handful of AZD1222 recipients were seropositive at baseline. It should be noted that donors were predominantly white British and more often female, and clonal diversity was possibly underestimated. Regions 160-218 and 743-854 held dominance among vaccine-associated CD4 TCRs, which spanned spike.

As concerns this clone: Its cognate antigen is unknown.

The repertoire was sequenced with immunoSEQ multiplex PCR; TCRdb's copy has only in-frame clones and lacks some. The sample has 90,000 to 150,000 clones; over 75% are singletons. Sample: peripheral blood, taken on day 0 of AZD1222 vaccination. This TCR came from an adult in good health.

CDR3: CASSQGAGAPNSPLHF. In DNA form, the CDR3 reads TGTGCCAGCAGCCAAGGCGCAGGGGCCCCCAATTCACCCCTCCACTTT. The gene calls are TRBV14 and TRBJ1-6; D may be TRBD1 (6 bases). This CDR3 contains 16 residues. The V end lost 1 base, the J end lost 7 bases, and 14 bases lay between the germline ends. Germline lookup yields CDR1 SGHDN and CDR2 FVKESK.